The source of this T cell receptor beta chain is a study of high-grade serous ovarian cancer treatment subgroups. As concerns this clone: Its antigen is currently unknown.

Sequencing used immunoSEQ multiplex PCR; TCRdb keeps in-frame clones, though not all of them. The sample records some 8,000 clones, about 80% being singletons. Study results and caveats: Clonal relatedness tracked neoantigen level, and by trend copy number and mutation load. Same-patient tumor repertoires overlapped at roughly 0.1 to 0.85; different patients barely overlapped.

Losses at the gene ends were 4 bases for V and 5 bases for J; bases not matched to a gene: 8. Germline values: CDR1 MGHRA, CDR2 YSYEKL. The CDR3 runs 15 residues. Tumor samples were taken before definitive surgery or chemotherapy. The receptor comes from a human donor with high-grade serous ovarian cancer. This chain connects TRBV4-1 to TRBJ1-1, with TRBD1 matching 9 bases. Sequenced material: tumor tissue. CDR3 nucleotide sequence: TGCGCCAGCAGCCCCAACAGGGGGCAACGGACTGAAGCTTTCTTT. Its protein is CASSPNRGQRTEAFF.